Below, 21 T cell receptor beta chains from the same sample are listed, as sequenced in a study of blood T cell repertoires in COVID-19. The method was immunoSEQ multiplex PCR; TCRdb's version includes in-frame clones alone and lacks a portion of them. The sample includes under 150,000 clones, 75% to 90% seen only once; the top ten take around 8%. Sequenced sample: peripheral blood. The receptors shown here come from an older woman with COVID-19, enrolled during active disease.

The chain carries TRBV7-9 and TRBJ1-6; TRBD1 is a possible D gene (6 bases). The germline V gene encodes CDR1 SEHNR and CDR2 FQNEAQ (reference sequence). Trimming left V 7 bases short and J 8 bases short, with 15 bases between. The CDR3 covers 14 residues. CDR3 bases: TGTGCCAGCAACCCCCAGGGGATGGATTCACCCCTCCACTTT. The encoded protein is CASNPQGMDSPLHF.

This clone appeared a single time. The chain combines TRBV11-3 with TRBJ2-2, with D possibly matching TRBD1 (6 bases). The CDR3 extends over 14 amino acids. Per the germline V gene, CDR1 is SGHNT and CDR2 is YENEEA. V lost 5 bases and J lost 1, with 8 bases in between. CDR3 DNA: TGTGCCAGCAGCCTGGACAGGAACACCGGGGAGCTGTTTTTT. Protein sequence: CASSLDRNTGELFF. The variable domain in full, with the rest retrieved from reference TRBV11-3 and TRBJ2-2, is EAGVVQSPRYKIIEKKQPVAFWCNPISGHNTLYWYLQNLGQGPELLIRYENEEAVDDSQLPKDRFSAERLKGVDSTLKIQPAELGDSAVYLCASSLDRNTGELFFGEGSRLTVL.

J is TRBJ1-2 and V is TRBV30; the match to TRBD1 covers 7 bases. Germline assignment: CDR1 GTSNPN and CDR2 SVGIG (reference sequence). The CDR3 covers 15 residues. The trim removed 1 base at V and 1 base at J, leaving 6 bases unmatched. The CDR3 is CAWSAPGQVNYGYTF. The CDR3 bases are TGTGCCTGGAGTGCTCCCGGACAGGTTAACTATGGCTACACCTTC.

This chain connects TRBV6-2 or TRBV6-3 to TRBJ2-7; 12 positions agree with TRBD2. This CDR3 has 17 residues. Germline V gene sequence: CDR1 MNHEY, CDR2 SVGEGT. Trimming took 0 bases from V and 5 from J; bases not matched to a gene: 8. This CDR3 is CASSYSPLAGGPNEQYF. CDR3 DNA: TGTGCCAGCAGTTACTCGCCCCTAGCGGGGGGGCCTAACGAGCAGTACTTC.

The rearrangement joins TRBV7-9 to TRBJ1-2, with TRBD1 matching over 8 bases. The CDR3 is made up of 14 amino acids. The junction had 10 bases not matched to a gene; V was cut back by 5 bases and J by 8 bases. The V gene's germline CDR1 is SEHNR and CDR2 FQNEAQ (reference sequence). As DNA, the CDR3 is TGTGCCAGCAGCGCTCGGACAGGGTTGGTGGGCTACACCTTC. Its translation is CASSARTGLVGYTF.

This chain joins TRBV9 and TRBJ1-5; the D gene is possibly TRBD1 (6 bases). This CDR3 comprises 15 residues. Germline loops: CDR1 SGDLS, CDR2 YYNGEE. Trimming shortened V by 3 bases and J by 0 bases, and 10 bases separated the two germline ends. The CDR3: CASSAPGDSNQPQHF. CDR3 coding DNA: TGTGCCAGCAGCGCGCCAGGGGATAGCAATCAGCCCCAGCATTTT.

The chain recombines TRBV4-1 with TRBJ2-1; the match to TRBD1 covers 10 bases. Germline CDR1 reads MGHRA; CDR2 reads YSYEKL. J was trimmed by 3 bases and V by 2 bases; bases with no gene match: 4. The length of the CDR3 is 16 residues. Written as DNA, the CDR3 is TGCGCCAGCAGCCAAAGACAGGGGGCGATCTACAATGAGCAGTTCTTC. As protein: CASSQRQGAIYNEQFF.

This chain joins TRBV6-4 and TRBJ1-1, with TRBD1 identical over 11 bases. With 6 bases clipped from V and 4 bases from J, the junction kept 7 bases outside the gene matches. The CDR3 runs to 15 residues. Looked up from germline, CDR1 is MRHNA and CDR2 is SNTAGT. The CDR3 reads CASSQTGTGGTEAFF. CDR3 in DNA: TGTGCCAGCAGCCAGACCGGGACAGGGGGCACTGAAGCTTTCTTT.

The chain uses TRBV11-2 and TRBJ1-4; 10 bases line up with TRBD1. The CDR3 has 17 amino acids. The ends lost 0 bases at V and 3 bases at J; junction bases unmatched: 4. The germline gives CDR1 SGHAT, CDR2 FQNNGV. Here the CDR3 DNA reads TGTGCCAGCAGCTTAGATCGAGGGACAGGGGCTAATGAAAAACTGTTTTTT. It yields the protein CASSLDRGTGANEKLFF.

V gene TRBV19 combines with J gene TRBJ2-2, with 11 bases that match TRBD1. Germline-derived CDR1 and CDR2 are LNHDA and SQIVND (reference sequence). The CDR3 is 14 residues long. J was trimmed by 7 bases and V by 6 bases; bases with no gene match: 4. The CDR3 protein is CASRDRGLDGELFF. The DNA for the CDR3 is TGTGCCAGTAGGGACAGGGGGCTCGACGGGGAGCTGTTTTTT.

The rearrangement joins TRBV21-1 to TRBJ1-1; TRBD1, the table's D call, was not compared with the DNA. TRBV21-1 is termed a pseudogene. The CDR3 is 17 amino acids. CDR3 region: CASSRSIPGHMNTEAFF. As DNA, the CDR3 is TGTGCCAGCAGCAGGTCTATTCCGGGACACATGAACACTGAAGCTTTCTTT.

This chain joins TRBV5-6 and TRBJ1-1; maybe TRBD1 (6 bases). Germline assignment: CDR1 SGHDT and CDR2 YYEEEE. The CDR3 has 14 residues. Trimming took off 3 bases at V and 4 bases at J, with 13 bases between the two ends. This CDR3 is CASSYREGTTEAFF. In DNA form, the CDR3 reads TGTGCCAGCAGCTACAGGGAAGGGACCACTGAAGCTTTCTTT.

V usage is TRBV3-1 (or the pseudogene TRBV3-2) and J usage is TRBJ2-2, with 10 positions matching TRBD2. With V trimmed by 1 base and J by 6 bases, 17 bases remained unmatched. CDR1 LGHDT and CDR2 YNNKEL come from the germline V gene (reference sequence). CDR3 size: 20 residues. CDR3 in amino acids: CASSQGWISTSGGAAGELFF. For the CDR3, the DNA is TGTGCCAGCAGCCAAGGATGGATTAGTACAAGCGGGGGGGCCGCCGGGGAGCTGTTTTTT.

The chain has TRBV6-5 and TRBJ2-5; 10 nucleotides agree with TRBD2. The CDR3 sequence is 16 residues long. The trim removed 0 bases at V and 4 bases at J, leaving 5 bases unmatched. Germline-derived CDR1 and CDR2 are MNHEY and SVGAGI. CDR3 nucleotides: TGTGCCAGCAGTTACTCCAGCGGGGGGGCCGGAGAGACCCAGTACTTC. Translation: CASSYSSGGAGETQYF.

This clone was seen once. J is TRBJ2-3 and V is TRBV3-1 (or the pseudogene TRBV3-2), with 8 bases that match TRBD2. The CDR3 extends over 13 amino acids. Germline V lookup: CDR1 LGHDT, CDR2 YNNKEL (reference sequence). The V segment lost 4 bases and the J segment 6 bases; nucleotides outside the gene matches: 3. The CDR3 nucleotides are TGTGCCAGCAGCCGGGCGGGGGGTGATACGCAGTATTTT. It encodes CASSRAGGDTQYF.

This chain links TRBV7-9 with TRBJ1-4; no clear D. Germline CDR1 SEHNR, CDR2 FQNEAQ (reference sequence). Trimming left V 5 bases short and J 0 bases short, with 7 bases between. The CDR3 contains 14 residues. CDR3 region: CASSMDSTNEKLFF. CDR3 DNA sequence: TGTGCCAGCAGCATGGACTCAACTAATGAAAAACTGTTTTTT.

This clone was picked up one time. The chain has TRBV29-1 and TRBJ1-1; D uncertain. Trimming removed 6 bases from V and 3 bases from J, with 8 bases in between. Germline assignment: CDR1 SQVTM and CDR2 ANQGSEA. This CDR3 is built from 11 residues. The CDR3 nucleotides read TGCAGCGTAAGGAGGGACACTGAAGCTTTCTTT. Translated, it gives CSVRRDTEAFF.

The CDR3 reads CASSLVTGQPQHF. CDR3 coding DNA: TGTGCCAGCAGTTTGGTTACAGGTCAGCCCCAGCATTTT. V usage is TRBV27 and J usage is TRBJ1-5; D possibly corresponds to TRBD1 (5 bases). CDR1 MNHEY and CDR2 SMNVEV come from the germline V gene (reference sequence). V lost 3 bases and J lost 6, with 9 bases in between. CDR3 size: 13 residues.

The count of this clone is one. The chain combines TRBV15 with TRBJ2-7; 9 bases fit TRBD1. Per germline, CDR1 LNHNV and CDR2 YYDKDF (reference sequence). V was pared by 0 bases and J by 2 bases, with 5 bases of the junction left unmatched. The CDR3 is 16 residues long. In DNA form, the CDR3 reads TGTGCCACCAGCAGAGAAAAGGACAGGGGAGCCTACGAGCAGTACTTC. Translated, it gives CATSREKDRGAYEQYF.

V is TRBV2 and J is TRBJ1-2; D is possibly TRBD1 (6 bases). CDR1 SNHLY and CDR2 FYNNEI come from the germline V gene. The CDR3 is 11 residues long. Trimming removed 2 bases from V and 13 bases from J, with 11 bases in between. The CDR3 region is CASSERQALTF. CDR3 DNA sequence: TGTGCCAGCAGTGAAAGACAGGCACTCACCTTC.

This rearrangement joins TRBV4-3 to TRBJ1-4; TRBD1 agrees at 9 bases. CDR3 size: 15 residues. Losses at the gene ends were 0 bases for V and 8 bases for J; bases not matched to a gene: 4. Germline-derived CDR1 and CDR2 are LGHNA and YSLEER. This CDR3 is CASSQDRQGGEKLFF. In DNA, the CDR3 is TGCGCCAGCAGCCAAGATAGACAGGGGGGAGAAAAACTGTTTTTT.